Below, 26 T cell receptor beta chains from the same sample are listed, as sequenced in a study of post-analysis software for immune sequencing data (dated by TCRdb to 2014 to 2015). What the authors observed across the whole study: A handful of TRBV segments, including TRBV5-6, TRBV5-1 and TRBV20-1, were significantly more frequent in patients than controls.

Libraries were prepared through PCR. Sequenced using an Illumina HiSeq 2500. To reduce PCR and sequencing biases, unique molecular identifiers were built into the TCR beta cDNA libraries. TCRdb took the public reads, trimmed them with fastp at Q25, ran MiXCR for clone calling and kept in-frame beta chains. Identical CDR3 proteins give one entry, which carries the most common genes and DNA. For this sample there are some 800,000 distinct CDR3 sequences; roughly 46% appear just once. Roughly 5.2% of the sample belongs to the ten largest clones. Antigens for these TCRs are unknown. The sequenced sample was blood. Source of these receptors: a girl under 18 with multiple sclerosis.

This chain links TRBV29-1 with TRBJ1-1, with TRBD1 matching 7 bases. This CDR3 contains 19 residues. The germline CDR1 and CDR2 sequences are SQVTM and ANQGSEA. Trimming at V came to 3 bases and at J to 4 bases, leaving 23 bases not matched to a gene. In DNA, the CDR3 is TGCAGCGTTGACTGGTCGGTGACAGGGAGTCAATTGTTGAGCACTGAAGCTTTCTTT. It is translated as CSVDWSVTGSQLLSTEAFF.

The CDR3, as DNA: TGTGCCAGCAGCCAAGAAGCTACTGGGGCCAACGTCCTGACTTTC. Translated: CASSQEATGANVLTF. The chain uses TRBV4-2 and TRBJ2-6; D gene ambiguous. CDR3 length: 15 residues. Trimming cost V 0 bases and J 2 bases, with 5 bases left between them. Germline lookup yields CDR1 LGHNA and CDR2 YNFKEQ.

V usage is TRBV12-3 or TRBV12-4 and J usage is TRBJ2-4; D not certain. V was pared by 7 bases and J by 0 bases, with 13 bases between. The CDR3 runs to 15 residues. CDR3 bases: TGTGCCAGCACCGACCCACAGAGAGCCAAAAACATTCAGTACTTC. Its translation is CASTDPQRAKNIQYF.

The CDR3 bases are TGTGCCAGCAGTGAAGGGTATGAAGCTTTCTTT. Translating it yields CASSEGYEAFF. This chain links TRBV25-1 with TRBJ1-1; D is undetermined. CDR3 length: 11 residues. Per the germline V gene, CDR1 is MGHDK and CDR2 is SYGVNS. The V gene lost 2 bases and the J gene lost 7 bases, with 5 bases spanning the gap.

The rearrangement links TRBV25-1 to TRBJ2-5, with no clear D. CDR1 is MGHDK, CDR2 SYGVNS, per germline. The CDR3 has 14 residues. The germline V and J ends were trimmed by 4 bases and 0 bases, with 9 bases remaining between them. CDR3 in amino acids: CASSVASNQETQYF. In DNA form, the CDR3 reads TGTGCCAGCAGTGTCGCTTCCAACCAAGAGACCCAGTACTTC.

The CDR3 protein is CASSLWSSGALNEQFF. The CDR3 region has the DNA TGTGCCAGCAGCTTATGGTCTAGCGGCGCCCTCAATGAGCAGTTCTTC. V and J are TRBV7-8 and TRBJ2-1; 7 nucleotides match TRBD2. CDR1 and CDR2 from the germline V gene are SGHVS and FQNEAQ. V shed 2 bases, J shed 6 bases, and the junction held 10 bases outside the gene matches. The CDR3 extends over 16 amino acids.

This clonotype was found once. For the CDR3, the DNA is TGTGCCAGCAGTTACCGAACCGGGTCAAGGCCCGGGGAGCTGTTTTTT. The encoded protein is CASSYRTGSRPGELFF. The genes are TRBV6-5 and TRBJ2-2; no clear D. This CDR3 region has 16 residues. CDR1 is MNHEY and CDR2 is SVGAGI in the germline V gene. V lost 2 bases and J 6 bases, leaving 16 bases between the germline ends.

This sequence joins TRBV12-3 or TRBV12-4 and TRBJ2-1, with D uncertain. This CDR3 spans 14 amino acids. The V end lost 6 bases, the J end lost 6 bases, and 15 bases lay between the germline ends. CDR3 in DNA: TGTGCCAGCAGCTCAAAGGGCAGGCCCAATGAGCAGTTCTTC. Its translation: CASSSKGRPNEQFF.

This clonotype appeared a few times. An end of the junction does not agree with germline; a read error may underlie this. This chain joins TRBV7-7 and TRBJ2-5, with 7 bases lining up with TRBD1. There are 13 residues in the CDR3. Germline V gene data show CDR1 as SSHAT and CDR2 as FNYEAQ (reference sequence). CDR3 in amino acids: CASSLDRDKTQYF. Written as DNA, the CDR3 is TGTGCTAGCAGCTTAGACAGGGATAAGACCCAGTACTTC.

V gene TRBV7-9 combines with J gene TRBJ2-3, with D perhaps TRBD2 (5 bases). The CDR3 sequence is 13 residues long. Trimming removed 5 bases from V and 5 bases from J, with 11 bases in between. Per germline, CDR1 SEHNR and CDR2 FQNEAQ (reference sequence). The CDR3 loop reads CASSRILGDTQYF. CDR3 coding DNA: TGTGCCAGCAGCCGTATACTAGGAGATACGCAGTATTTT.

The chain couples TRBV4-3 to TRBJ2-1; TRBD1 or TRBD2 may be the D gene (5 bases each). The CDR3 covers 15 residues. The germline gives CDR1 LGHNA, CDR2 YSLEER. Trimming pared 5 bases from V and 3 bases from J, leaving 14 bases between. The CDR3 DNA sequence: TGCGCCAGCAGCTCCCGGGACCAGATCTACAATGAGCAGTTCTTC. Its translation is CASSSRDQIYNEQFF.

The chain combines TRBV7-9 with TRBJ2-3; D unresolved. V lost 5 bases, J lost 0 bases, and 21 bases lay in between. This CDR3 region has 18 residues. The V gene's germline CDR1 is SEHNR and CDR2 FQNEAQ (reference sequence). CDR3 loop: CASSLGVLLGTSTDTQYF. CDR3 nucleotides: TGTGCCAGCAGCCTTGGGGTACTCCTCGGAACTAGCACAGATACGCAGTATTTT.

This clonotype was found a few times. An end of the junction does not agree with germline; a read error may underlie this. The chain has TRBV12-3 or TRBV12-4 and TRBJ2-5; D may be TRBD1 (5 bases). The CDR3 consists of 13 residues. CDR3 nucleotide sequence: TGTGCCAGCAGTTTCGGACACCAAGAGACCCGGTACTTC. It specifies CASSFGHQETRYF.

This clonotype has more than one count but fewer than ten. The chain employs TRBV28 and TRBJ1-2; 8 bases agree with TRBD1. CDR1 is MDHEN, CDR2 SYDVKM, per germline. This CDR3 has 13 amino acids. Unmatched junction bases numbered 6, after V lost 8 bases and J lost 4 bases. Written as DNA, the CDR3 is TGTGCCAGCCAACCCGGGACAGGCTATGGCTACACCTTC. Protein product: CASQPGTGYGYTF.

CDR3 bases: TGTGCCATCAGTGAGTCGGGACAAAATCAGCCCCAGCATTTT. It is translated as CAISESGQNQPQHF. The V call is TRBV10-3, the J call TRBJ1-5; D is perhaps TRBD1 (6 bases). V was shortened by 0 bases and J by 4 bases, with 7 bases between the two germline ends. The CDR3 is 14 amino acids. From germline, CDR1 is ENHRY and CDR2 SYGVKD.

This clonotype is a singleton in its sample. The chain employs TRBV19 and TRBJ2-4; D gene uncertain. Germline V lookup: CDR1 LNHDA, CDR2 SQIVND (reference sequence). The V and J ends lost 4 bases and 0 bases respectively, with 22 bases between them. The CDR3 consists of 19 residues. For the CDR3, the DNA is TGTGCCAGTAGTAGGCAGAGTATACCTTCAGCTATAGCCAAAAACATTCAGTACTTC. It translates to CASSRQSIPSAIAKNIQYF. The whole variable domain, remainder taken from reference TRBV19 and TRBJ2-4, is DGGITQSPKYLFRKEGQNVTLSCEQNLNHDAMYWYRQDPGQGLRLIYYSQIVNDFQKGDIAEGYSVSREKKESFPLTVTSAQKNPTAFYLCASSRQSIPSAIAKNIQYFGAGTRLSVL.

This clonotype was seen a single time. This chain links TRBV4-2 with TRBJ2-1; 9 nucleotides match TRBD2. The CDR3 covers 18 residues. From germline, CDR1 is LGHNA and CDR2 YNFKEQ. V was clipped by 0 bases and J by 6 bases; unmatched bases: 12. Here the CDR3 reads CASSQDFRYSGSSNEQFF. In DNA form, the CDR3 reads TGTGCCAGCAGCCAAGATTTTCGGTATAGCGGGAGTTCCAATGAGCAGTTCTTC.

CDR3 protein: CASSPQGGGNNEQFF. The CDR3 DNA sequence: TGTGCCAGCAGTCCCCAGGGCGGGGGCAACAATGAGCAGTTCTTC. V gene TRBV28 combines with J gene TRBJ2-1, with D perhaps TRBD2 (7 bases). CDR3 length: 15 amino acids. V lost 5 bases and J lost 5, with 16 bases in between. Germline values: CDR1 MDHEN, CDR2 SYDVKM.

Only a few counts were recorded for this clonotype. The CDR3 nucleotides are TGTGCCAGCAGCTTGGGCCCTAGCGGCTCAGGGGATACGCAGTATTTT. Protein: CASSLGPSGSGDTQYF. The gene calls are TRBV5-6 and TRBJ2-3, with 7 bases identical to TRBD2. Germline CDR1 and CDR2: SGHDT and YYEEEE. Trimming at V came to 0 bases and at J to 6 bases, leaving 10 bases not matched to a gene. CDR3 length equals 16 residues.

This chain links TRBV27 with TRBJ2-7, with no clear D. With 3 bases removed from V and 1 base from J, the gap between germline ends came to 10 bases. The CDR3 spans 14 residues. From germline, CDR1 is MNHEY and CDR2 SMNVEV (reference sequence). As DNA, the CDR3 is TGTGCCAGCAGTTTGTTAGTGGGGTCCTACGAGCAGTACTTC. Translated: CASSLLVGSYEQYF.

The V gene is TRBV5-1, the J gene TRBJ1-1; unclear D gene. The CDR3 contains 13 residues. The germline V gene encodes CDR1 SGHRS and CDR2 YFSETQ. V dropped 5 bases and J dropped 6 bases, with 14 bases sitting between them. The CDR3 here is CASRPVGISEAFF. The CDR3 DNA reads TGCGCCAGCAGACCTGTAGGTATTTCTGAAGCTTTCTTT.

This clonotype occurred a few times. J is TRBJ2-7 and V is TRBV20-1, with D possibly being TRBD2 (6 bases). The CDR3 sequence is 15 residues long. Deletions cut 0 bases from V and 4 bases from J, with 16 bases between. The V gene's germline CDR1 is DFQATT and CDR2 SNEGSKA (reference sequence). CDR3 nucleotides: TGCAGTGCTAGAGACGCCCCGGGACTTAAATACGAGCAGTACTTC. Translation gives CSARDAPGLKYEQYF.

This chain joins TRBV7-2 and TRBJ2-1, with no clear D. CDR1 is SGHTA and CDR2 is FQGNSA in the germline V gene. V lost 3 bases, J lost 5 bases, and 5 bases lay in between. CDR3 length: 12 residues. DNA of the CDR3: TGTGCCAGCAGCTTTCATGACAATGAGCAGTTCTTC. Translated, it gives CASSFHDNEQFF.

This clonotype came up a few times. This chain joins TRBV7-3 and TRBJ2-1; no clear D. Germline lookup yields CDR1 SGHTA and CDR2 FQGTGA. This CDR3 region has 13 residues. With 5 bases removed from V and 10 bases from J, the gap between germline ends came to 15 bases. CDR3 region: CASSRSSTEEQFF. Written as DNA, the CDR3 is TGTGCCAGCAGCCGGTCGTCGACCGAAGAGCAGTTCTTC.

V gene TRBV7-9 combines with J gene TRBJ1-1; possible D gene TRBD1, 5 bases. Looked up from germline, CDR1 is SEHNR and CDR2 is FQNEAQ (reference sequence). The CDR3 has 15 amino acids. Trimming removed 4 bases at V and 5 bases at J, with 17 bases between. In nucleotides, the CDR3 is TGTGCCAGCAGCTCGTCCAGGGTTCTCGAGACTGAAGCTTTCTTT. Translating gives CASSSSRVLETEAFF. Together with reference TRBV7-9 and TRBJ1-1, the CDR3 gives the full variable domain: DTGVSQNPRHKITKRGQNVTFRCDPISEHNRLYWYRQTLGQGPEFLTYFQNEAQLEKSRLLSDRFSAERPKGSFSTLEIQRTEQGDSAMYLCASSSSRVLETEAFFGQGTRLTVV.

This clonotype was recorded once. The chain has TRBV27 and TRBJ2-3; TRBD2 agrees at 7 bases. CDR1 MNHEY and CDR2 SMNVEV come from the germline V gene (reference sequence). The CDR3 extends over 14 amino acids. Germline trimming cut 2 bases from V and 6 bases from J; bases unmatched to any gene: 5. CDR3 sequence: CASSLRRRGDTQYF. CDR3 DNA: TGTGCCAGCAGTTTACGTAGGCGGGGGGATACGCAGTATTTT.